One sample yielded the 4 T cell receptor beta chains listed below, sequenced in a study of T cells after yellow fever vaccination. TCRdb analysed the 5' RACE reads with MiXCR anew, one entry per CDR3 protein. This table holds tens of thousands of distinct CDR3 sequences, approximately 7.5% found once. The sequences come from CD8+ T cells sorted from PBMCs, collected on the day of the yellow fever booster vaccination. These TCRs come from a man younger than 45 who received the YFV17D yellow fever vaccine.

This clonotype turned up a few times. The CDR3 sequence is CAIMDHTYEQYF. CDR3 sequence (DNA): TGTGCCATCATGGACCACACCTACGAGCAGTACTTC. The chain combines TRBV10-3 with TRBJ2-7, with D unclear. Germline assignment: CDR1 ENHRY and CDR2 SYGVKD. With 7 bases removed from V and 2 bases from J, the gap between germline ends came to 9 bases. CDR3 length equals 12 residues.

Ten or more counts support this clonotype. The V call is TRBV6-5, the J call TRBJ1-5, with D perhaps TRBD1 (5 bases). The CDR3 runs 14 residues. Germline CDR1 reads MNHEY; CDR2 reads SVGAGI. Trimming shortened V by 4 bases and J by 5 bases, and 12 bases separated the two germline ends. The CDR3 nucleotides are TGTGCCAGCAGTTGGGGGGGTTGGGATCAGCCCCAGCATTTT. Protein: CASSWGGWDQPQHF.

This chain joins TRBV2 and TRBJ1-5, with D unresolved. Trimming left V 2 bases short and J 1 base short, with 9 bases between. The CDR3 is 15 amino acids. The germline V gene has CDR1 SNHLY and CDR2 FYNNEI. CDR3 loop: CASSEMTTSNQPQHF. In DNA, the CDR3 is TGTGCCAGCAGTGAAATGACAACGAGCAATCAGCCCCAGCATTTT.

The CDR3 region is CASSYGEGPFEQYF. The CDR3 nucleotides read TGTGCCAGCAGTTACGGTGAGGGGCCTTTCGAGCAGTACTTC. The rearrangement links TRBV6-5 to TRBJ2-7, with D perhaps matching TRBD1 or TRBD2 (5 bases each). V gave up 2 bases and J gave up 6 bases, with 14 bases separating them. Germline-derived CDR1 and CDR2 are MNHEY and SVGAGI. The CDR3 sequence is 14 residues long.